The 21 T cell receptor beta chains reported below all come from one sample, sequenced in a study of cytomegalovirus exposure and HLA in healthy donors. PCR used 60 Vbeta primers and 13 Jbeta primers. Profiling relied on immunoSEQ multiplex PCR, and the TCRdb table lists in-frame clones only, not all of them. The sample includes fewer than 200,000 clones, roughly 79% of them seen just once. Material: PBMCs. Source of these receptors: a man aged 35 to 55 in good health and CMV-seropositive.

J is TRBJ2-1 and V is TRBV7-2; perhaps TRBD1 as D (5 bases). Germline-derived CDR1 and CDR2 are SGHTA and FQGNSA. The CDR3 loop spans 14 amino acids. The V end lost 3 bases, the J end lost 3 bases, and 9 bases lay between the germline ends. CDR3 sequence (DNA): TGTGCCAGCAGCTTCCAGGGTTTCTACAATGAGCAGTTCTTC. Protein sequence: CASSFQGFYNEQFF.

The gene calls are TRBV6-6 and TRBJ1-3, with a weak D call TRBD1 (5 bases). V lost 2 bases to trimming and J lost 4 bases, with 15 bases between them. This CDR3 region has 16 residues. CDR1 and CDR2 (germline): MNHNY, SVGAGI (reference sequence). The CDR3 nucleotides read TGTGCCAGCAGTTACCGTCCGGGACTTTACGGAAACACCATATATTTT. Translated, it gives CASSYRPGLYGNTIYF.

The J gene is TRBJ1-4, the V gene TRBV10-3, with D perhaps matching TRBD1 (5 bases). CDR1 is ENHRY and CDR2 is SYGVKD in the germline V gene. This CDR3 contains 13 residues. V was trimmed by 9 bases and J by 5 bases, leaving 13 bases between them. CDR3 sequence (DNA): TGTGCCATTCGCCGGGGGGAGAATGAAAAACTGTTTTTT. This codes for CAIRRGENEKLFF.

The chain uses TRBV10-3 and TRBJ1-1; possible D gene TRBD1, 5 bases. V gave up 5 bases and J gave up 1 base, with 8 bases separating them. The CDR3 spans 13 residues. From germline, CDR1 is ENHRY and CDR2 SYGVKD. In DNA form, the CDR3 reads TGTGCCATCAGTAGGGGTACGAACACTGAAGCTTTCTTT. Translating gives CAISRGTNTEAFF.

V usage is TRBV11-3 and J usage is TRBJ2-7; 7 positions agree with TRBD2. V was pared by 1 base and J by 5 bases, with 8 bases of the junction left unmatched. This CDR3 is built from 15 residues. The germline gives CDR1 SGHNT, CDR2 YENEEA. CDR3 nucleotides: TGTGCCAGCAGCTTAGCCCTAGCGGCAAGCGACGAGCAGTACTTC. Translation gives CASSLALAASDEQYF.

This chain joins TRBV29-1 and TRBJ1-2, with D tentatively TRBD1 (5 bases). V was trimmed by 2 bases and J by 1 base, leaving 11 bases between them. This CDR3 region has 14 residues. Per the germline V gene, CDR1 is SQVTM and CDR2 is ANQGSEA. CDR3 sequence reads: CSVEFSGLNYGYTF. CDR3 nucleotide sequence: TGCAGCGTTGAATTCTCAGGGCTTAACTATGGCTACACCTTC.

The genes are TRBV29-1 and TRBJ1-6, with D unclear. CDR1 is SQVTM, CDR2 ANQGSEA, per germline. The CDR3 is 13 residues long. In DNA, the CDR3 is TGCGCGGTCCAAAGCTCCTATAATTCACCCCTCCACTTT. It encodes CAVQSSYNSPLHF.

The genes are TRBV7-2 and TRBJ2-7, with 12 bases lining up with TRBD2. The CDR3 loop spans 14 amino acids. The germline gives CDR1 SGHTA, CDR2 FQGNSA. V lost 4 bases, J lost 6 bases, and 4 bases stayed unmatched. CDR3 sequence: CASSSTSGGIEQYF. For the CDR3, the DNA is TGTGCCAGCAGCTCGACTAGCGGGGGTATCGAGCAGTACTTC. The full variable domain, completed using reference TRBV7-2 and TRBJ2-7, is GAGVSQSPSNKVTEKGKDVELRCDPISGHTALYWYRQSLGQGLEFLIYFQGNSAPDKSGLPSDRFSAERTGGSVSTLTIQRTQQEDSAVYLCASSSTSGGIEQYFGPGTRLTVT.

A remark on this clone: The germline gene is not matched at one end of the junction; a read error may be the cause. This sample also contains other DNA sequences that code for the same CDR3. The chain recombines TRBV7-9 with TRBJ2-3, with TRBD2 matching over 9 bases. CDR1 SEHNR and CDR2 FQNEAQ come from the germline V gene (reference sequence). The CDR3 is 15 residues long. Here the CDR3 reads CASSQGLAITDTQYF. The DNA of the CDR3 is TGTGCCAGCAGCCAAGGACTAGCGATCACAGATACGCAGTACTTT.

Only one count was recorded for this clone. The rearrangement joins TRBV11-3 to TRBJ2-7; 9 positions agree with TRBD2. The V gene's germline CDR1 is SGHNT and CDR2 YENEEA. The CDR3 runs 16 residues. V gave up 0 bases and J gave up 6 bases; unmatched junction bases: 9. The CDR3 nucleotides are TGTGCCAGCAGCTTAGATCAGCTAGCGGGAAGGATCGAGCAGTACTTC. It encodes CASSLDQLAGRIEQYF.

This clone was picked up a small number of times. The same CDR3 can be traced to other DNA sequences in this sample. This chain links TRBV5-1 with TRBJ1-4; TRBD1 matches at 9 bases. The germline V gene encodes CDR1 SGHRS and CDR2 YFSETQ. The V segment lost 2 bases and the J segment 5 bases; nucleotides outside the gene matches: 1. CDR3 length: 14 amino acids. The CDR3 nucleotides are TGCGCCAGCAGCTTAGGACAGGGGAATGAAAAACTGTTTTTT. It translates to CASSLGQGNEKLFF.

This sequence joins TRBV6-1 and TRBJ1-1, with D unclear. There are 13 residues in the CDR3. Trimming pared 4 bases from V and 5 bases from J, leaving 11 bases between. The germline gives CDR1 MNHNS, CDR2 SASEGT. CDR3 sequence: CASSAAGRTEAFF. DNA of the CDR3: TGTGCCAGCAGTGCAGCGGGGAGGACTGAAGCTTTCTTT.

This chain joins TRBV19 and TRBJ2-3; D is unclear. The V gene's germline CDR1 is LNHDA and CDR2 SQIVND (reference sequence). V was shortened by 5 bases and J by 2 bases, with 8 bases between the two germline ends. The CDR3 covers 13 residues. CDR3 loop: CASSSQITDTQYF. The CDR3 DNA is TGTGCCAGTAGTTCCCAGATCACAGATACGCAGTATTTT.

V gene TRBV28 combines with J gene TRBJ2-1; 14 bases are a match to TRBD2. V gave up 8 bases and J gave up 9 bases; unmatched junction bases: 12. Germline CDR1 is MDHEN and CDR2 is SYDVKM. The CDR3 contains 16 residues. The CDR3 is CASCTPGLAGVCEQFF. The CDR3 bases are TGTGCCAGCTGCACGCCGGGACTAGCGGGAGTTTGTGAGCAGTTCTTC. Together with reference TRBV28 and TRBJ2-1, the CDR3 gives the full variable domain: DVKVTQSSRYLVKRTGEKVFLECVQDMDHENMFWYRQDPGLGLRLIYFSYDVKMKEKGDIPEGYSVSREKKERFSLILESASTNQTSMYLCASCTPGLAGVCEQFFGPGTRLTVL.

The rearrangement uses TRBV7-2 and TRBJ1-4, with D maybe TRBD1 (5 bases). CDR3 size: 15 residues. Per the germline V gene, CDR1 is SGHTA and CDR2 is FQGNSA. Trimming cost V 1 base and J 7 bases, with 13 bases left between them. The CDR3 sequence is CASSLGAGLSEKLFF. The CDR3 bases are TGTGCCAGCAGCTTAGGGGCAGGGTTGAGTGAAAAACTGTTTTTT.

This CDR3 is CASRVDSKTEAFF. DNA of the CDR3: TGCGCCAGCCGCGTAGACAGTAAAACTGAAGCTTTCTTT. This chain links TRBV5-1 with TRBJ1-1; the D gene is possibly TRBD1 (5 bases). The CDR3 spans 13 residues. Trimming pared 7 bases from V and 5 bases from J, leaving 15 bases between. CDR1 is SGHRS, CDR2 YFSETQ, per germline.

This rearrangement joins TRBV7-3 to TRBJ2-3; TRBD2 agrees at 14 bases. CDR1 and CDR2 (germline): SGHTA, FQGTGA. The CDR3 contains 15 residues. With V trimmed by 4 bases and J by 6 bases, 3 bases remained unmatched. This chain's CDR3 is CASSSGTSGSDTQYF. CDR3 in DNA: TGTGCCAGCAGCTCCGGGACTAGCGGGAGTGATACGCAGTATTTT.

The chain has TRBV6-5 and TRBJ1-5; TRBD1 matches 11 bases. The CDR3 length is 14 residues. V was pared by 9 bases and J by 3 bases, with 4 bases of the junction left unmatched. CDR1 is MNHEY, CDR2 SVGAGI, per germline. CDR3 sequence (DNA): TGTGCCAGTAGGACAGGGGGCAACAATCAGCCCCAGCATTTT. It is translated as CASRTGGNNQPQHF.

The chain has TRBV5-1 and TRBJ2-7; 9 bases line up with TRBD2. In germline, CDR1 is SGHRS, CDR2 YFSETQ. The CDR3 sequence is 15 residues long. The trim removed 0 bases at V and 3 bases at J, leaving 4 bases unmatched. CDR3: CASSLALAGNYEQYF. The DNA for the CDR3 is TGCGCCAGCAGCTTGGCTCTAGCGGGGAACTACGAGCAGTACTTC.

The chain couples TRBV28 to TRBJ2-7; 7 bases are shared with TRBD2. V lost 7 bases to trimming and J lost 12 bases; unmatched junction nucleotides: 9. From germline, CDR1 is MDHEN and CDR2 SYDVKM. The CDR3 totals 11 residues. CDR3 in DNA: TGTGCCAGCACCGGATTGACTAGCCGGTACTTC. Encoded protein: CASTGLTSRYF.

The chain uses TRBV5-1 and TRBJ2-1; D is unclear. Germline V gives CDR1 SGHRS, CDR2 YFSETQ. The V end lost 1 base, the J end lost 9 bases, and 14 bases lay between the germline ends. CDR3 length: 14 amino acids. The CDR3, as DNA: TGCGCCAGCAGCTTGTCAGGCACATTGACTGAGCAGTTCTTC. Its translation: CASSLSGTLTEQFF.